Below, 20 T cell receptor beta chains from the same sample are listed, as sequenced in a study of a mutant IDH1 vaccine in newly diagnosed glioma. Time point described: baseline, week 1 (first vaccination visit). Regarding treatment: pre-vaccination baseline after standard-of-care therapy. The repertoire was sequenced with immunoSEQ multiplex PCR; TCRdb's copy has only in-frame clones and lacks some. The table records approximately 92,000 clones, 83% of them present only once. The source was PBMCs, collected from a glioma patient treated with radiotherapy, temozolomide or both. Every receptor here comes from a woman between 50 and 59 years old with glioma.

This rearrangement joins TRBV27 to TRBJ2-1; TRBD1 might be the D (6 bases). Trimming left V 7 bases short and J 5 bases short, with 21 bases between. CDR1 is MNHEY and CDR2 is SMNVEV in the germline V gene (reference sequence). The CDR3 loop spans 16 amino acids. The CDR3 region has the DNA TGTGCCAGCAAAAGCATCTCAGGGGAAAAAAACAATGAGCAGTTCTTC. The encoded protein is CASKSISGEKNNEQFF.

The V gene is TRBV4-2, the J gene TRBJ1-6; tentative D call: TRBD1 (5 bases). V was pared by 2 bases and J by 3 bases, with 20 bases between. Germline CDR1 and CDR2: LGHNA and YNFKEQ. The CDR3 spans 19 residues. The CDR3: CASSQPSAGALIYNSPLHF. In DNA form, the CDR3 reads TGTGCCAGCAGCCAACCTTCCGCCGGGGCTCTGATCTATAATTCACCCCTCCACTTT.

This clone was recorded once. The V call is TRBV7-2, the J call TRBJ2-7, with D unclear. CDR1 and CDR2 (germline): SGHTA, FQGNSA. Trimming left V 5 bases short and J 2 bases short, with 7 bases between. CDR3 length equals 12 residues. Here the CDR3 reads CASSLVAYEQYF. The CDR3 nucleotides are TGTGCCAGCAGCCTCGTGGCCTACGAGCAGTACTTC.

For the CDR3, the DNA is TGCGCCAGCAGCGAGGGGACAGGCTCTGGAAACACCATATATTTT. Translated: CASSEGTGSGNTIYF. The chain couples TRBV5-1 to TRBJ1-3; 8 nucleotides align to TRBD1. CDR1 and CDR2 from the germline V gene are SGHRS and YFSETQ. V shed 4 bases and J 0 bases; nucleotides not matched to a gene: 3. CDR3 size: 15 residues.

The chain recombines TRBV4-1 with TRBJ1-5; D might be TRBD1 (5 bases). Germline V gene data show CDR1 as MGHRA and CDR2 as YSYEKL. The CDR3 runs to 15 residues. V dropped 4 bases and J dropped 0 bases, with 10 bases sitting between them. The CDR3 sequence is CASSLVTDSNQPQHF. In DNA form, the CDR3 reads TGCGCCAGCAGCCTCGTGACAGATAGCAATCAGCCCCAGCATTTT.

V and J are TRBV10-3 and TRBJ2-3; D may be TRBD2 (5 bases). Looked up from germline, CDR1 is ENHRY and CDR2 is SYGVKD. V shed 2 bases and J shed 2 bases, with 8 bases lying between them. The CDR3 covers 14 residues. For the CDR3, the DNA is TGTGCCATCAGTGAGAGAGGGTTCACAGATACGCAGTATTTT. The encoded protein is CAISERGFTDTQYF.

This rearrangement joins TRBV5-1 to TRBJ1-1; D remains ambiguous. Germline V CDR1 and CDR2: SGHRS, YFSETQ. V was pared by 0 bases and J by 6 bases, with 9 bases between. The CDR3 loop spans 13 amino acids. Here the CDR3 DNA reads TGCGCCAGCAGCTTGGTCGTTGACTCTGAAGCTTTCTTT. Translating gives CASSLVVDSEAFF.

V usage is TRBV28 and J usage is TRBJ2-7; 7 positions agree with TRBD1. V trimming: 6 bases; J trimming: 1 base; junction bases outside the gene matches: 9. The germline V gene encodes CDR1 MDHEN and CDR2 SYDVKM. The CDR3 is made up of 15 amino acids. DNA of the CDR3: TGTGCCAGCAGGGGGGACAGCTTTTCTTCCTACGAGCAGTACTTC. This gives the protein CASRGDSFSSYEQYF.

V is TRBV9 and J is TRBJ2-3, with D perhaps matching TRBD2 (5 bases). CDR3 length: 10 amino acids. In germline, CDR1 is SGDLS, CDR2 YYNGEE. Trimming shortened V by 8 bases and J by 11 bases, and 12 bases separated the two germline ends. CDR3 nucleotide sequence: TGTGCCAGTCGGAGGCGACAGCAGTATTTT. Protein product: CASRRRQQYF.

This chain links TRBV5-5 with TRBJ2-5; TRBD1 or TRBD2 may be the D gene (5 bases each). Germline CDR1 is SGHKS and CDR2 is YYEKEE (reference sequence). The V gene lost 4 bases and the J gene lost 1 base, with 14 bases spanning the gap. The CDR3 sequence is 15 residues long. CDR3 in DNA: TGTGCCAGCAGCGCAGGGAGCGGCCCCCAAGAGACCCAGTACTTC. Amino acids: CASSAGSGPQETQYF.

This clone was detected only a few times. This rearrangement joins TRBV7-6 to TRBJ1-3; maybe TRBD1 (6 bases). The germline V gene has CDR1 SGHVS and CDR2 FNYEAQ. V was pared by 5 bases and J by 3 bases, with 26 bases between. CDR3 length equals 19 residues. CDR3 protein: CASSLAGGAPGINGNTIYF. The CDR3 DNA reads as TGTGCCAGCAGCCTCGCCGGGGGGGCCCCAGGAATCAATGGAAACACCATATATTTT.

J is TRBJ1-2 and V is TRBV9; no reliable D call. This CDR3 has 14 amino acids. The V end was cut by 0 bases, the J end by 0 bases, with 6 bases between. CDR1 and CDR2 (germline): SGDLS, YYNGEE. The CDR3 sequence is CASSVADSNYGYTF. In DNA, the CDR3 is TGTGCCAGCAGCGTAGCAGATTCTAACTATGGCTACACCTTC.

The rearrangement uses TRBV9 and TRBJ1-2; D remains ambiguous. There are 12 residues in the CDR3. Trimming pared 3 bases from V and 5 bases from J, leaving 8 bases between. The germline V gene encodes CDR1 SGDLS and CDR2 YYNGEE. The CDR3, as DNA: TGTGCCAGCAGCGGCGAGAATTATGGCTACACCTTC. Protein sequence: CASSGENYGYTF.

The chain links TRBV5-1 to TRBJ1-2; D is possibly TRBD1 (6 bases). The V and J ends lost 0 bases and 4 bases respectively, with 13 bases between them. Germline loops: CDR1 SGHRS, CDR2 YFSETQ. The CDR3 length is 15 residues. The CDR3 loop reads CASSLDAGDLYGYTF. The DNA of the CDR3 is TGCGCCAGCAGCTTGGATGCAGGGGACCTCTATGGCTACACCTTC.

In DNA, the CDR3 is TGTGCCAGCTCACGCCAAGAGACCCAGTACTTC. Translation gives CASSRQETQYF. The V call is TRBV18, the J call TRBJ2-5; D ambiguous. Trimming took off 4 bases at V and 1 base at J, with 1 base between the two ends. CDR1 is KGHSH, CDR2 LQKENI, per germline. The CDR3 has 11 amino acids. Combining the CDR3 with reference TRBV18 and TRBJ2-5 gives the whole variable domain NAGVMQNPRHLVRRRGQEARLRCSPMKGHSHVYWYRQLPEEGLKFMVYLQKENIIDESGMPKERFSAEFPKEGPSILRIQQVVRGDSAAYFCASSRQETQYFGPGTRLLVL.

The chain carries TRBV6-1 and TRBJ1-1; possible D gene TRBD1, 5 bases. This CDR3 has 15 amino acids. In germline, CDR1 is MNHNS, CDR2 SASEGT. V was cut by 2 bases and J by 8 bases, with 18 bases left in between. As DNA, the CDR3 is TGTGCCAGCAGTGAATATCGGACCCGGGGGTCCGAAGCTTTCTTT. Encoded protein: CASSEYRTRGSEAFF.

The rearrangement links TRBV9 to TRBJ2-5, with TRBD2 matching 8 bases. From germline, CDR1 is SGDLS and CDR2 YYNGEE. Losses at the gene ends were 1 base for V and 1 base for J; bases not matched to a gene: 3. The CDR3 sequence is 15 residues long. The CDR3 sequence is CASSVRGGGQETQYF. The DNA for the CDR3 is TGTGCCAGCAGCGTACGGGGGGGAGGCCAAGAGACCCAGTACTTC.

The CDR3 nucleotides are TGTGCCAGCAGTTTAGGGGGACAGCTTTCCTACGAGCAGTACTTC. Its translation: CASSLGGQLSYEQYF. The V and J genes are TRBV28 and TRBJ2-7; 7 nucleotides match TRBD1. The J segment lost 1 base and the V segment lost 2 bases, leaving 5 bases of the junction unmatched. The germline V gene encodes CDR1 MDHEN and CDR2 SYDVKM. CDR3 size: 15 residues.

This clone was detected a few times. CDR3 sequence (DNA): TGCGCCAGCAGCCAAGATGTAGAAGGGTACCAGCCCCAGCATTTT. Its protein product is CASSQDVEGYQPQHF. The V and J genes are TRBV4-3 and TRBJ1-5; D call uncertain. CDR3 size: 15 residues. The V gene's germline CDR1 is LGHNA and CDR2 YSLEER. The germline V and J ends were trimmed by 0 bases and 7 bases, with 13 bases remaining between them.

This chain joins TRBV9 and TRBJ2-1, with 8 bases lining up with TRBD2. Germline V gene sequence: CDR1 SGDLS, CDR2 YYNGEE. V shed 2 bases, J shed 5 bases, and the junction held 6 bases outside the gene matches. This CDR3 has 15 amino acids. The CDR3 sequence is CASSVSSGVNNEQFF. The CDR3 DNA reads TGTGCCAGCAGCGTTAGTAGCGGGGTTAACAATGAGCAGTTCTTC.